This entry lists 21 T cell receptor beta chains sequenced from one sample in a study of T cell clones after liver transplantation. The table came from immunoSEQ multiplex PCR; TCRdb's copy has only in-frame clones and leaves some out. The table lists 24,000 or so clones, almost 70% of them singletons. Sequenced here: CD4+ T cells from blood, sampled before liver transplant. The receptors come from a human donor who received a liver transplant.

The rearrangement uses TRBV21-1 and TRBJ2-1; TRBD2 was called by the table and not checked on the DNA. TRBV21-1 represents a pseudogene. The CDR3 is 16 residues long. In DNA form, the CDR3 reads TGTGCCAGCAGCAAAGCGACTAGTGGGCCTTACAATGAGCAGTTCTTC. Protein: CASSKATSGPYNEQFF.

This clone was observed a few times. The chain links TRBV27 to TRBJ1-1; 9 bases align to TRBD1. This CDR3 is 16 amino acids long. V shed 4 bases and J 4 bases; nucleotides not matched to a gene: 10. In germline, CDR1 is MNHEY, CDR2 SMNVEV (reference sequence). CDR3 nucleotides: TGTGCCAGCAGTTCGAACACAGGGGGCCCGGGCACTGAAGCTTTCTTT. This encodes CASSSNTGGPGTEAFF.

This clone has more than one count but fewer than ten. The chain links TRBV2 to TRBJ2-5; D is perhaps TRBD1 or TRBD2 (6 bases each). CDR1 is SNHLY, CDR2 FYNNEI, per germline. The ends were cut back, 6 bases at V and 4 bases at J, with 18 bases in the middle. CDR3 length: 15 residues. CDR3 sequence reads: CASSVMGARGETQYF. In nucleotides, the CDR3 is TGTGCCAGCAGCGTGATGGGGGCGCGGGGAGAGACCCAGTACTTC.

The J gene is TRBJ1-5, the V gene TRBV19; D might be TRBD1 (6 bases). The CDR3 runs 15 residues. Trimming cost V 6 bases and J 3 bases, with 15 bases left between them. Germline assignment: CDR1 LNHDA and CDR2 SQIVND (reference sequence). DNA for the CDR3: TGTGCCAGTAGAGAAAACAGGGCCTACAATCAGCCCCAGCATTTT. As protein: CASRENRAYNQPQHF.

The chain is built from TRBV9 and TRBJ2-5; D is uncertain. CDR3 length: 14 amino acids. V dropped 0 bases and J dropped 0 bases, with 6 bases sitting between them. The germline V gene encodes CDR1 SGDLS and CDR2 YYNGEE. The CDR3, as DNA: TGTGCCAGCAGCGTAGGGGTGAACCAAGAGACCCAGTACTTC. Translating it yields CASSVGVNQETQYF.

The chain combines TRBV4-1 with TRBJ2-7; 7 bases match TRBD2. This CDR3 is 14 amino acids long. The junction had 11 bases not matched to a gene; V was cut back by 7 bases and J by 5 bases. Looked up from germline, CDR1 is MGHRA and CDR2 is YSYEKL. The CDR3 spells CASNPGEGFNEQYV. The CDR3 region has the DNA TGCGCCAGCAACCCTGGGGAGGGGTTCAACGAGCAGTACGTC.

This clone occurred a few times. This chain uses TRBV23-1 with TRBJ2-7; 7 bases agree with TRBD1. TRBV23-1 carries the ORF label, with uncertain function. Trimming cost V 0 bases and J 0 bases; bases outside gene matches: 5. This CDR3 has 16 residues. CDR3 sequence: CASSQSTTGTSYEQYF. The CDR3 DNA sequence: TGCGCCAGCAGTCAATCGACGACAGGGACCTCCTACGAGCAGTACTTC.

V usage is TRBV11-2 and J usage is TRBJ2-1, with 7 bases fitting TRBD2. The J segment lost 3 bases and the V segment lost 1 base, leaving 3 bases of the junction unmatched. This CDR3 comprises 15 residues. Germline V gives CDR1 SGHAT, CDR2 FQNNGV. The chain's CDR3 is CASSLGGGSYNEQFF. The CDR3 DNA sequence: TGTGCCAGCAGCTTAGGCGGGGGTAGCTACAATGAGCAGTTCTTC.

This clone was observed a single time. An end of the junction does not agree with germline; a read error may underlie this. V usage is TRBV5-6 and J usage is TRBJ1-2, with D tentatively TRBD1 (5 bases). The germline gives CDR1 SGHDT, CDR2 YYEEEE. The CDR3 totals 14 residues. CDR3 sequence: CASSLSGDGYGYAF. The CDR3 region has the DNA TGTGCCAGCAGCTTGTCGGGGGATGGCTATGGCTACGCCTTC. The whole variable domain, remainder taken from reference TRBV5-6 and TRBJ1-2, is DAGVTQSPTHLIKTRGQQVTLRCSPKSGHDTVSWYQQALGQGPQFIFQYYEEEERQRGNFPDRFSGHQFPNYSSELNVNALLLGDSALYLCASSLSGDGYGYAFGSGTRLTVV.

The chain joins TRBV6-1 to TRBJ2-5, with no clear D. Germline assignment: CDR1 MNHNS and CDR2 SASEGT. This CDR3 has 13 amino acids. The ends were cut back, 5 bases at V and 5 bases at J, with 12 bases in the middle. The CDR3 is CASSNMVAETQYF. The CDR3 nucleotides read TGTGCCAGCAGTAACATGGTAGCTGAGACCCAGTACTTC.

This clone was observed once. This rearrangement joins TRBV21-1 to TRBJ1-1. TRBV21-1 is reported as a pseudogene. The CDR3 sequence is 20 residues long. CDR3 sequence reads: CASSKTPSRPGPSMNTEAFF. The CDR3 nucleotides are TGTGCCAGCAGCAAAACCCCTTCCCGGCCCGGGCCTTCCATGAACACTGAAGCTTTCTTT.

This chain joins TRBV20-1 and TRBJ2-7; D gene ambiguous. Germline V gives CDR1 DFQATT, CDR2 SNEGSKA (reference sequence). This CDR3 is 9 amino acids long. CDR3 amino acids: CSPQYEQYV. The DNA of the CDR3 is TGCAGCCCGCAGTACGAGCAGTACGTC.

The chain carries TRBV5-4 and TRBJ2-2, with 10 bases identical to TRBD2. The junction had 7 bases not matched to a gene; V was cut back by 0 bases and J by 5 bases. Germline CDR1 is SGHNT and CDR2 is YYREEE (reference sequence). The CDR3 extends over 17 amino acids. CDR3 DNA sequence: TGTGCCAGCAGCTTGGCCAGCGGGGGGGCTCTGACCGGGGAGCTGTTTTTT. It encodes CASSLASGGALTGELFF. The full variable domain, completed using reference TRBV5-4 and TRBJ2-2, is ETGVTQSPTHLIKTRGQQVTLRCSSQSGHNTVSWYQQALGQGPQFIFQYYREEENGRGNFPPRFSGLQFPNYSSELNVNALELDDSALYLCASSLASGGALTGELFFGEGSRLTVL.

This chain connects TRBV19 to TRBJ1-3; 10 positions match TRBD1. Germline V gives CDR1 LNHDA, CDR2 SQIVND (reference sequence). V trimming: 4 bases; J trimming: 7 bases; junction bases outside the gene matches: 13. The CDR3 covers 17 residues. CDR3 amino acids: CASSTRTGTGDLNTIYF. The CDR3 DNA sequence: TGTGCCAGTAGTACAAGGACCGGGACAGGGGATTTGAACACCATATATTTT.

This clone showed up just a few times. The DNA for the CDR3 is TGTGCCAGCAGCGTAGGCGTGACCTCTAGCTATGGCTACACCTTC. It specifies CASSVGVTSSYGYTF. The chain has TRBV9 and TRBJ1-2; unclear D gene. This CDR3 is 15 amino acids long. The V gene's germline CDR1 is SGDLS and CDR2 YYNGEE. Trimming left V 0 bases short and J 4 bases short, with 13 bases between. Using reference TRBV9 and TRBJ1-2 for the parts outside the CDR3, the full variable domain is DSGVTQTPKHLITATGQRVTLRCSPRSGDLSVYWYQQSLDQGLQFLIQYYNGEERAKGNILERFSAQQFPDLHSELNLSSLELGDSALYFCASSVGVTSSYGYTFGSGTRLTVV.

The rearrangement uses TRBV7-9 and TRBJ2-2; 7 bases are shared with TRBD2. The germline V gene encodes CDR1 SEHNR and CDR2 FQNEAQ (reference sequence). The CDR3 contains 18 residues. J gave up 10 bases and V 5 bases, and 22 bases lay outside the gene matches. CDR3 protein: CASSLGAGMTPTRLELFF. CDR3 coding DNA: TGTGCCAGCAGCCTCGGAGCGGGAATGACCCCAACCCGACTGGAGCTGTTTTTT.

This chain joins TRBV12-5 and TRBJ1-2; D is possibly TRBD1 (5 bases). The CDR3 is 11 amino acids. V lost 3 bases, J lost 12 bases, and 11 bases lay in between. CDR1 LGHNT and CDR2 FRNRAP come from the germline V gene. This CDR3 reads CASGFSGVDTF. The CDR3, as DNA: TGTGCTAGTGGTTTTTCGGGGGTGGACACCTTC.

This sequence joins TRBV6-5 and TRBJ2-1; 10 nucleotides agree with TRBD2. This CDR3 is 16 amino acids long. V lost 1 base and J lost 6; bases outside the gene matches: 6. Germline CDR1 MNHEY, CDR2 SVGAGI. Here the CDR3 reads CASSYFLTSGANEQFF. The CDR3 DNA reads TGTGCCAGCAGTTACTTTCTCACTAGCGGGGCCAATGAGCAGTTCTTC.

This clone is a singleton in its sample. V usage is TRBV5-5 and J usage is TRBJ2-5, with 12 bases aligning to TRBD2. CDR1 and CDR2 from the germline V gene are SGHKS and YYEKEE (reference sequence). Trimming at V came to 2 bases and at J to 5 bases, leaving 4 bases not matched to a gene. The CDR3 is 15 residues long. The CDR3 loop is CASSFTSGGTETQYF. The DNA for the CDR3 is TGTGCCAGCAGCTTTACTAGCGGGGGGACGGAGACCCAGTACTTC.

The V call is TRBV6-1, the J call TRBJ2-3; D is possibly TRBD2 (7 bases). The germline V gene encodes CDR1 MNHNS and CDR2 SASEGT. Trimming cost V 7 bases and J 2 bases, with 13 bases left between them. This CDR3 comprises 14 residues. Here the CDR3 DNA reads TGTGCCAGCATCCCGGGGGGCCCCACAGATACGCAGTATTTT. Translated: CASIPGGPTDTQYF.

This clone was seen a single time. The CDR3 sequence: CASSLAAGAYGYTF. CDR3 sequence (DNA): TGTGCCAGCAGTTTAGCGGCGGGGGCTTACGGCTACACCTTC. V gene TRBV28 combines with J gene TRBJ1-2, with D maybe TRBD1 (6 bases). V lost 2 bases and J lost 8, with 15 bases in between. Germline-derived CDR1 and CDR2 are MDHEN and SYDVKM. The CDR3 is 14 residues long.